Listed here are 6 T cell receptor beta chains from one sample, sequenced in a study of shared T cell receptors in the human thymus. Repertoires were generated with immunoSEQ multiplex PCR, while TCRdb's copy carries only in-frame clones and drops some. The sample has hundreds of thousands of clones; around three quarters are singletons. A further study also used this sample, focusing on human thymus T cells.

Sequencing was done on a sample of thymocytes. Source of these receptors: a boy less than two years old with a congenital heart defect.

The chain employs TRBV27 and TRBJ1-1, with 8 bases aligning to TRBD1. V lost 5 bases to trimming and J lost 7 bases; unmatched junction nucleotides: 6. The CDR3 totals 13 residues. Per the germline V gene, CDR1 is MNHEY and CDR2 is SMNVEV (reference sequence). The chain's CDR3 is CASSTPGGVEAFF. The DNA of the CDR3 is TGTGCCAGCAGTACCCCAGGGGGCGTTGAAGCTTTCTTT.

The V call is TRBV7-2, the J call TRBJ2-5; no definite D call. The ends were cut back, 1 base at V and 3 bases at J, with 18 bases in the middle. Looked up from germline, CDR1 is SGHTA and CDR2 is FQGNSA. This CDR3 region has 17 residues. CDR3 amino acids: CASSLESSRVSEETQYF. Here the CDR3 DNA reads TGTGCCAGCAGCTTAGAAAGTTCTCGGGTTTCGGAAGAGACCCAGTACTTC. The complete variable domain, with remaining parts taken from reference TRBV7-2 and TRBJ2-5, reads GAGVSQSPSNKVTEKGKDVELRCDPISGHTALYWYRQSLGQGLEFLIYFQGNSAPDKSGLPSDRFSAERTGGSVSTLTIQRTQQEDSAVYLCASSLESSRVSEETQYFGPGTRLLVL.

The chain combines TRBV27 with TRBJ2-7; 11 bases line up with TRBD1. The CDR3 runs to 15 residues. V was pared by 4 bases and J by 5 bases, with 7 bases of the junction left unmatched. From germline, CDR1 is MNHEY and CDR2 SMNVEV (reference sequence). The CDR3 sequence: CASSSMDRGRNEQYF. In DNA form, the CDR3 reads TGTGCCAGCAGTTCTATGGACAGGGGGCGGAACGAGCAGTACTTC.

The chain is built from TRBV5-4 and TRBJ2-7; 11 bases map to TRBD2. The CDR3 is made up of 15 amino acids. Per germline, CDR1 SGHNT and CDR2 YYREEE (reference sequence). With V trimmed by 4 bases and J by 1 base, 4 bases remained unmatched. The chain's CDR3 is CASSQGLADSYEQYF. CDR3 coding DNA: TGTGCCAGCAGCCAGGGACTAGCGGATTCCTACGAGCAGTACTTC.

V and J are TRBV30 and TRBJ2-3, with 7 bases identical to TRBD2. Germline lookup yields CDR1 GTSNPN and CDR2 SVGIG (reference sequence). The ends lost 1 base at V and 1 base at J; junction bases unmatched: 5. The CDR3 length is 15 residues. The CDR3 region is CAWSASREGTDTQYF. The CDR3 DNA follows: TGTGCCTGGAGTGCCTCCCGGGAGGGCACAGATACGCAGTATTTT.

The V gene is TRBV7-2, the J gene TRBJ1-1; no reliable D call. CDR3 size: 14 residues. Trimming cost V 5 bases and J 0 bases, with 10 bases left between them. Germline CDR1 SGHTA, CDR2 FQGNSA. CDR3 nucleotides: TGTGCCAGCAGCCCAGGTCAAATGAACACTGAAGCTTTCTTT. Protein: CASSPGQMNTEAFF.